These 23 T cell receptor beta chains share one sample of origin, sequenced in a study of blood T cell repertoires in COVID-19. The protocol was immunoSEQ multiplex PCR, while the TCRdb copy is restricted to in-frame clones and leaves out a portion. The data contain 140,000 to 150,000 clones, 81% of them singletons. The material sequenced was peripheral blood. The origin of the receptors is a human donor with acute or convalescent COVID-19. The donor label of this sample is uncertain.

In DNA form, the CDR3 reads TGTGCCACCAGCCGGACAGGGGTTTCCTCCTACGAGCAGTACGTC. Amino acids: CATSRTGVSSYEQYV. This rearrangement joins TRBV6-5 to TRBJ2-7, with 9 bases that match TRBD1. The junction had 10 bases not matched to a gene; V was cut back by 10 bases and J by 0 bases. The CDR3 extends over 15 amino acids. Germline V gene sequence: CDR1 MNHEY, CDR2 SVGAGI.

This clone has more than one count but fewer than ten. This chain connects TRBV27 to TRBJ1-4; 10 bases are shared with TRBD1. The CDR3 is made up of 14 amino acids. Germline CDR1 MNHEY, CDR2 SMNVEV (reference sequence). Trimming removed 4 bases from V and 8 bases from J; junction bases left unmatched: 4. The CDR3 coding sequence is TGTGCCAGCAGTTGGGGACAGGGGAAGGAAAAACTGTTTTTT. Translation gives CASSWGQGKEKLFF.

The rearrangement uses TRBV27 and TRBJ1-5; TRBD1 matches at 9 bases. V lost 4 bases and J lost 6; bases outside the gene matches: 13. The CDR3 has 17 amino acids. The V gene's germline CDR1 is MNHEY and CDR2 SMNVEV (reference sequence). CDR3 nucleotides: TGTGCCAGCAGTTCCTCTTGGGGGGACAGGGTGAGTCAGCCCCAGCATTTT. This sequence encodes CASSSSWGDRVSQPQHF.

Remarks on this clone: The same CDR3 can be traced to other DNA sequences in this sample. This chain links TRBV3-1 (or the pseudogene TRBV3-2) with TRBJ1-2; weak D call: TRBD1 (5 bases). Germline assignment: CDR1 LGHDT and CDR2 YNNKEL (reference sequence). The CDR3 consists of 12 residues. Trimming removed 9 bases from V and 6 bases from J, with 14 bases in between. The CDR3 nucleotides read TGTGCCAGTTGGAGGGAGGGGAATGGCTACACCTTC. It translates to CASWREGNGYTF.

The chain has TRBV15 and TRBJ2-3, with 9 bases identical to TRBD2. Germline V lookup: CDR1 LNHNV, CDR2 YYDKDF (reference sequence). This CDR3 is built from 15 residues. The trim removed 3 bases at V and 4 bases at J, leaving 5 bases unmatched. The CDR3 region is CATSSPGTSPDTQYF. The CDR3 DNA reads as TGTGCCACCAGCAGCCCCGGGACTAGCCCAGATACGCAGTATTTT.

The rearrangement links TRBV12-5 to TRBJ1-5; D perhaps matches TRBD1 (6 bases). The CDR3 is made up of 15 amino acids. V was cut by 5 bases and J by 0 bases, with 11 bases left in between. From germline, CDR1 is LGHNT and CDR2 FRNRAP. The CDR3 spells CASGTRGYSNQPQHF. The CDR3 bases are TGTGCTAGTGGTACCAGGGGCTATAGCAATCAGCCCCAGCATTTT.

The CDR3, as DNA: TGTGCCAGCAGTGGGGCCCCTGGAAACACCATATATTTT. Translated: CASSGAPGNTIYF. The gene calls are TRBV2 and TRBJ1-3, with no clear D. Germline V gene sequence: CDR1 SNHLY, CDR2 FYNNEI. Trimming cost V 4 bases and J 2 bases, with 6 bases left between them. The CDR3 is made up of 13 amino acids.

The chain carries TRBV6-5 and TRBJ1-2; 10 nucleotides align to TRBD1. This CDR3 is built from 15 residues. Unmatched junction bases numbered 11, after V lost 6 bases and J lost 7 bases. Germline loops: CDR1 MNHEY, CDR2 SVGAGI. The CDR3 coding sequence is TGTGCCAGCAGGAAGGCCGGGACAGGGGTTGTTGGCTACACCTTC. This encodes CASRKAGTGVVGYTF.

A few counts support this clone. This chain connects TRBV19 to TRBJ2-2; 8 bases map to TRBD1. Germline CDR1 and CDR2: LNHDA and SQIVND (reference sequence). The CDR3 is made up of 17 amino acids. Unmatched junction bases numbered 12, after V lost 4 bases and J lost 5 bases. DNA of the CDR3: TGTGCCAGTAGTAACCGACAGGGGAAGGGGTTTACCGGGGAGCTGTTTTTT. Protein product: CASSNRQGKGFTGELFF.

This clone was seen only once. The rearrangement joins TRBV13 to TRBJ2-7; D may be TRBD1 (7 bases). Trimming took 0 bases from V and 6 from J, leaving 12 bases between them. Germline CDR1 and CDR2: PRHDT and FYEKMQ (reference sequence). The CDR3 covers 14 residues. The CDR3, as DNA: TGTGCCAGCAGCTTAGGTTCTCAGGGGGGCGAGCAGTACTTC. Its translation: CASSLGSQGGEQYF.

The rearrangement joins TRBV10-2 to TRBJ1-2, with D perhaps matching TRBD1 (6 bases). CDR3 size: 13 residues. Trimming left V 6 bases short and J 4 bases short, with 12 bases between. Germline V gives CDR1 WSHSY, CDR2 SAAADI. The CDR3 bases are TGCGCCAGCAGCCGGGACACCGGCTATGGCTACACCTTC. Its translation: CASSRDTGYGYTF.

The J gene is TRBJ2-1, the V gene TRBV11-2; TRBD1 aligns across 8 bases. The CDR3 sequence is 17 residues long. CDR1 and CDR2 from the germline V gene are SGHAT and FQNNGV. The junction had 15 bases not matched to a gene; V was cut back by 3 bases and J by 8 bases. CDR3 loop: CASSLRGSGGASYEQFF. CDR3 sequence (DNA): TGTGCCAGCAGCTTGCGCGGGTCAGGGGGCGCTAGCTATGAGCAGTTCTTC. The variable domain in full, with the rest retrieved from reference TRBV11-2 and TRBJ2-1, is EAGVAQSPRYKIIEKRQSVAFWCNPISGHATLYWYQQILGQGPKLLIQFQNNGVVDDSQLPKDRFSAERLKGVDSTLKIQPAKLEDSAVYLCASSLRGSGGASYEQFFGPGTRLTVL.

In this sample, this clone turned up a few times. The chain links TRBV4-1 to TRBJ1-1, with D perhaps matching TRBD1 (6 bases). Germline assignment: CDR1 MGHRA and CDR2 YSYEKL. The length of the CDR3 is 14 residues. The V end was cut by 1 base, the J end by 3 bases, with 9 bases between. Written as DNA, the CDR3 is TGCGCCAGCAGCCAAGGAGGGGGTCACACTGAAGCTTTCTTT. Its protein product is CASSQGGGHTEAFF.

The chain carries TRBV3-1 (or the pseudogene TRBV3-2) and TRBJ1-1; 7 bases line up with TRBD1. This CDR3 has 15 residues. The germline V gene encodes CDR1 LGHDT and CDR2 YNNKEL (reference sequence). The junction had 6 bases not matched to a gene; V was cut back by 4 bases and J by 1 base. The CDR3 loop is CASSRGQVANTEAFF. As DNA, the CDR3 is TGTGCCAGCAGCCGAGGACAGGTAGCGAACACTGAAGCTTTCTTT.

The chain combines TRBV4-1 with TRBJ1-2; 7 bases line up with TRBD1. The CDR3 loop spans 15 amino acids. V gave up 4 bases and J gave up 7 bases; unmatched junction bases: 12. The germline gives CDR1 MGHRA, CDR2 YSYEKL. CDR3 protein: CASSRPDRVFGGYTF. The DNA of the CDR3 is TGCGCCAGCAGCCGCCCCGACAGGGTATTTGGTGGCTACACCTTC.

The J gene is TRBJ2-3, the V gene TRBV19; TRBD2 matches at 8 bases. The CDR3 totals 16 residues. The junction had 5 bases not matched to a gene; V was cut back by 1 base and J by 2 bases. From germline, CDR1 is LNHDA and CDR2 SQIVND (reference sequence). The CDR3 here is CASSIGRGAYTDTQYF. The CDR3 DNA follows: TGTGCCAGTAGTATAGGGCGGGGGGCCTACACAGATACGCAGTATTTT. Based on the CDR3 plus reference TRBV19 and TRBJ2-3, the full variable domain is DGGITQSPKYLFRKEGQNVTLSCEQNLNHDAMYWYRQDPGQGLRLIYYSQIVNDFQKGDIAEGYSVSREKKESFPLTVTSAQKNPTAFYLCASSIGRGAYTDTQYFGPGTRLTVL.

The chain employs TRBV12-3 or TRBV12-4 and TRBJ1-1; 8 positions agree with TRBD1. The CDR3 runs to 13 residues. The trim removed 3 bases at V and 4 bases at J, leaving 1 base unmatched. CDR3 coding DNA: TGTGCCAGCAGTTTGACAGGGGTCACTGAAGCTTTCTTT. Its protein is CASSLTGVTEAFF.

This clone has just a few counts. The V and J genes are TRBV18 and TRBJ1-1; 10 nucleotides agree with TRBD1. J lost 5 bases, V lost 5 bases, and 17 bases had no gene match. Germline V gene sequence: CDR1 KGHSH, CDR2 LQKENI. CDR3 size: 18 residues. In DNA form, the CDR3 reads TGTGCCAGCTCAATTAGACAGGGGGCATTAATGAGTAGGACTGAAGCTTTCTTT. Residues: CASSIRQGALMSRTEAFF. Filled out from reference TRBV18 and TRBJ1-1, the complete variable domain reads NAGVMQNPRHLVRRRGQEARLRCSPMKGHSHVYWYRQLPEEGLKFMVYLQKENIIDESGMPKERFSAEFPKEGPSILRIQQVVRGDSAAYFCASSIRQGALMSRTEAFFGQGTRLTVV.

CDR3 DNA: TGTGCCAGCAGACACATCTCTGGAAACACCATATATTTT. Amino acid sequence: CASRHISGNTIYF. The genes are TRBV12-3 or TRBV12-4 and TRBJ1-3; D remains ambiguous. Deletions cut 6 bases from V and 0 bases from J, with 6 bases between. The CDR3 length is 13 residues.

This clone was picked up one time. V usage is TRBV2 and J usage is TRBJ2-2; 8 nucleotides agree with TRBD2. The CDR3 is 14 residues long. CDR1 and CDR2 (germline): SNHLY, FYNNEI. The V and J ends lost 7 bases and 5 bases, in that order; junction bases with no gene match: 6. The chain's CDR3 is CASKGAGVTGELFF. CDR3 DNA sequence: TGTGCCAGCAAGGGAGCGGGGGTTACCGGGGAGCTGTTTTTT.

This clone was seen more than once but under ten times. The chain recombines TRBV7-2 with TRBJ2-7, with 7 bases lining up with TRBD1. Germline CDR1 is SGHTA and CDR2 is FQGNSA. The ends lost 5 bases at V and 3 bases at J; junction bases unmatched: 13. The length of the CDR3 is 16 residues. This chain's CDR3 is CASSQTPGTVNYEQYV. CDR3 sequence (DNA): TGTGCCAGCAGCCAAACACCCGGGACAGTTAACTACGAGCAGTACGTC.

The chain employs TRBV27 and TRBJ2-1; D perhaps matches TRBD2 (5 bases). Per the germline V gene, CDR1 is MNHEY and CDR2 is SMNVEV (reference sequence). The V end lost 2 bases, the J end lost 5 bases, and 10 bases lay between the germline ends. This CDR3 contains 14 residues. Written as DNA, the CDR3 is TGTGCCAGCAGTTTACTCCGGACTGACAATGAGCAGTTCTTC. This translates into CASSLLRTDNEQFF.

The chain carries TRBV10-3 and TRBJ2-3, with D maybe TRBD2 (5 bases). CDR3 length: 14 residues. V gave up 6 bases and J gave up 0 bases, with 10 bases separating them. The V gene's germline CDR1 is ENHRY and CDR2 SYGVKD. This CDR3 is CAISPPGSTDTQYF. Here the CDR3 DNA reads TGTGCCATCAGCCCGCCGGGGAGCACAGATACGCAGTATTTT.